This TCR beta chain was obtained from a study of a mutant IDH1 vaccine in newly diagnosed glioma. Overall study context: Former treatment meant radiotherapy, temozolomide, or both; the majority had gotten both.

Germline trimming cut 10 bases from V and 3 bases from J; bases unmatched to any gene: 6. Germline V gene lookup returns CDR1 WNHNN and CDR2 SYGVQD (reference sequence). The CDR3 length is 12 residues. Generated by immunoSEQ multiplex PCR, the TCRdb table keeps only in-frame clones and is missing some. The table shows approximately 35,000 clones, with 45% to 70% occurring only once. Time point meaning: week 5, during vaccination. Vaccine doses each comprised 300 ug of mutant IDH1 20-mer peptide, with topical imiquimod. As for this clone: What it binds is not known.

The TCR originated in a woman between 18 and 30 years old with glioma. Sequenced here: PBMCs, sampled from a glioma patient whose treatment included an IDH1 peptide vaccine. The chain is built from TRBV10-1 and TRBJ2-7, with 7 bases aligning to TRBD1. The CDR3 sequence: CANLDRDYEQYF. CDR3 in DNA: TGCGCCAACCTCGACAGGGACTACGAGCAGTACTTC.